The 30 T cell receptor beta chains below all came from one sample that was sequenced in a study of PD-1 blockade in mismatch repair-deficient tumors. Repertoires were generated with immunoSEQ multiplex PCR, while TCRdb's copy carries only in-frame clones and drops some. The data show 60,000 to 65,000 clones, approximately 88% seen once. The source was peripheral blood, collected 52 weeks after starting pembrolizumab. The receptor set was obtained from an adult with mismatch repair-deficient cancer.

This rearrangement joins TRBV6-1 to TRBJ2-7, with 9 bases fitting TRBD1. Germline CDR1 and CDR2: MNHNS and SASEGT. This CDR3 contains 15 residues. The V gene end was trimmed by 4 bases and the J gene end by 0 bases; junction bases not matched to a gene: 4. CDR3 DNA sequence: TGTGCCAGCAGTGCGAGGACAGGGGCCTCCTACGAGCAGTACTTC. Translation gives CASSARTGASYEQYF.

In this sample, this clone turned up once. The genes are TRBV23-1 and TRBJ1-2; D perhaps matches TRBD1 (5 bases). TRBV23-1 is an ORF; its function is uncertain. There are 13 residues in the CDR3. V was cut by 2 bases and J by 7 bases, with 11 bases left in between. CDR3 in DNA: TGCGCCAGCAGTCAAACGACAGCTTCTGGCTACACCTTC. Protein product: CASSQTTASGYTF.

This chain joins TRBV7-9 and TRBJ2-7, with TRBD1 matching over 10 bases. Germline V lookup: CDR1 SEHNR, CDR2 FQNEAQ (reference sequence). V shed 4 bases, J shed 0 bases, and the junction held 12 bases outside the gene matches. The CDR3 consists of 18 residues. In nucleotides, the CDR3 is TGTGCCAGCAGCTACTGGGGTCGGGGACAGGGGTACTCCTACGAGCAGTACTTC. Amino acid sequence: CASSYWGRGQGYSYEQYF.

The V gene is TRBV28, the J gene TRBJ2-7; D is possibly TRBD1 (5 bases). V was shortened by 4 bases and J by 0 bases, with 19 bases between the two germline ends. The V gene's germline CDR1 is MDHEN and CDR2 SYDVKM. The CDR3 contains 17 residues. The CDR3 bases are TGTGCCAGCAGTTCTCGATCAAACCCGGACACCTCCTACGAGCAGTACTTC. This gives the protein CASSSRSNPDTSYEQYF.

The chain employs TRBV4-2 and TRBJ2-5; D ambiguous. V lost 3 bases and J lost 3, with 11 bases in between. The germline V gene encodes CDR1 LGHNA and CDR2 YNFKEQ. The CDR3 is made up of 14 amino acids. Here the CDR3 DNA reads TGTGCCAGCAGCCAGGGCAGCTCTAAAGAGACCCAGTACTTC. Amino acids: CASSQGSSKETQYF.

V and J are TRBV27 and TRBJ2-6; D is perhaps TRBD1 (5 bases). Germline V gene data show CDR1 as MNHEY and CDR2 as SMNVEV (reference sequence). With 5 bases removed from V and 1 base from J, the gap between germline ends came to 9 bases. The CDR3 consists of 15 residues. CDR3 bases: TGTGCCAGCAGTCCGCGACAGTCTGGGGCCAACGTCCTGACTTTC. Translation gives CASSPRQSGANVLTF.

The chain has TRBV9 and TRBJ2-5; no reliable D call. The CDR3 has 13 amino acids. Germline values: CDR1 SGDLS, CDR2 YYNGEE. Trimming shortened V by 5 bases and J by 1 base, and 9 bases separated the two germline ends. CDR3 sequence (DNA): TGTGCCAGCAGAGAGGTCGGCCAAGAGACCCAGTACTTC. Protein: CASREVGQETQYF.

The J gene is TRBJ2-5, the V gene TRBV18; 9 nucleotides align to TRBD1. The CDR3 is made up of 14 amino acids. The germline gives CDR1 KGHSH, CDR2 LQKENI. Losses at the gene ends were 6 bases for V and 5 bases for J; bases not matched to a gene: 7. The CDR3 is CASSPGQGGETQYF. CDR3 DNA sequence: TGTGCCAGCTCGCCGGGACAGGGAGGCGAGACCCAGTACTTC.

The chain employs TRBV7-3 and TRBJ1-3; D is unresolved. V lost 8 bases and J lost 2, with 10 bases in between. The CDR3 length is 13 residues. The germline V gene encodes CDR1 SGHTA and CDR2 FQGTGA. The CDR3 spells CASSREAGNTIYF. The CDR3 DNA follows: TGTGCCAGCTCGAGGGAGGCTGGAAACACCATATATTTT.

This chain links TRBV15 with TRBJ1-2, with a weak D call TRBD1 (5 bases). V was cut by 3 bases and J by 2 bases, with 13 bases left in between. The CDR3 runs to 15 residues. The germline V gene encodes CDR1 LNHNV and CDR2 YYDKDF (reference sequence). The CDR3 sequence: CATSSERGGNYGYTF. The CDR3 DNA reads as TGTGCCACCAGCAGCGAACGGGGGGGGAACTATGGCTACACCTTC.

The chain joins TRBV10-3 to TRBJ2-2; 7 bases match TRBD2. V lost 2 bases to trimming and J lost 5 bases; unmatched junction nucleotides: 8. The CDR3 has 16 residues. Germline CDR1 and CDR2: ENHRY and SYGVKD. The CDR3 here is CAISEEVGRRTGELFF. The DNA for the CDR3 is TGTGCCATCAGTGAGGAGGTCGGGAGGCGGACCGGGGAGCTGTTTTTT.

The genes are TRBV11-2 and TRBJ2-7; 8 nucleotides align to TRBD1. The CDR3 is made up of 14 amino acids. The germline V gene has CDR1 SGHAT and CDR2 FQNNGV. V dropped 1 base and J dropped 7; count of bases not matched to a gene: 6. The CDR3 loop reads CASSLGQGAWEQYF. The CDR3 DNA sequence: TGTGCCAGCAGCTTAGGGCAGGGGGCTTGGGAGCAGTACTTC.

V gene TRBV4-3 combines with J gene TRBJ2-5; the D gene is possibly TRBD1 (5 bases). This CDR3 contains 15 residues. Deletions cut 1 base from V and 3 bases from J, with 12 bases between. Germline assignment: CDR1 LGHNA and CDR2 YSLEER. The CDR3 DNA follows: TGCGCCAGCAGCCAAGGCAGGGAAAGGGAAGAGACCCAGTACTTC. Translated, it gives CASSQGREREETQYF.

The chain uses TRBV6-1 and TRBJ2-7; 10 bases are a match to TRBD1. The CDR3 extends over 15 amino acids. V shed 3 bases and J 3 bases; nucleotides not matched to a gene: 5. CDR1 is MNHNS and CDR2 is SASEGT in the germline V gene. The CDR3 protein is CASSDRDRGDYEQYF. In DNA, the CDR3 is TGTGCCAGCAGTGACCGGGACAGGGGTGACTACGAGCAGTACTTC.

The chain couples TRBV14 to TRBJ2-1; TRBD2 matches at 11 bases. The CDR3 has 15 amino acids. The V gene's germline CDR1 is SGHDN and CDR2 FVKESK. With V trimmed by 4 bases and J by 6 bases, 5 bases remained unmatched. The CDR3 sequence: CASSLTSGSSNEQFF. Here the CDR3 DNA reads TGTGCCAGCAGCCTCACTAGCGGGAGTTCCAATGAGCAGTTCTTC.

The chain links TRBV18 to TRBJ2-7; the D call may be TRBD1 or TRBD2 (5 bases each). Looked up from germline, CDR1 is KGHSH and CDR2 is LQKENI. The V gene lost 2 bases and the J gene lost 3 bases, with 14 bases spanning the gap. This CDR3 is built from 15 residues. CDR3 protein: CASSPSTGGGYEQYF. In nucleotides, the CDR3 is TGTGCCAGCTCACCAAGTACAGGCGGAGGCTACGAGCAGTACTTC.

This chain joins TRBV28 and TRBJ2-7; no clear D. Germline CDR1 is MDHEN and CDR2 is SYDVKM. The CDR3 runs 16 residues. The V end lost 3 bases, the J end lost 4 bases, and 19 bases lay between the germline ends. CDR3 in amino acids: CASSFGLSGPRYEQYF. In DNA, the CDR3 is TGTGCCAGCAGTTTCGGCCTCTCGGGCCCCAGGTACGAGCAGTACTTC.

This chain uses TRBV11-3 with TRBJ2-4; 9 nucleotides agree with TRBD1. Losses at the gene ends were 4 bases for V and 1 base for J; bases not matched to a gene: 11. CDR1 SGHNT and CDR2 YENEEA come from the germline V gene. The CDR3 totals 18 residues. DNA for the CDR3: TGTGCCAGCAGCTACGGGAGCACAGGGGGCGCGGCCAAAAACATTCAGTACTTC. Amino acids: CASSYGSTGGAAKNIQYF.

The J gene is TRBJ1-1, the V gene TRBV5-4, with D perhaps TRBD1 (5 bases). Deletions cut 2 bases from V and 3 bases from J, with 11 bases between. From germline, CDR1 is SGHNT and CDR2 YYREEE (reference sequence). CDR3 length: 14 amino acids. CDR3 DNA sequence: TGTGCCAGCAGCTTATGGGGGGAGGACACTGAAGCTTTCTTT. Translated, it gives CASSLWGEDTEAFF.

This chain connects TRBV7-9 to TRBJ2-7; 8 bases fit TRBD2. V shed 5 bases, J shed 2 bases, and the junction held 5 bases outside the gene matches. The CDR3 runs 14 residues. The germline V gene has CDR1 SEHNR and CDR2 FQNEAQ (reference sequence). The CDR3 bases are TGTGCCAGCAGCGTCAGCGGGAGTCCCTACGAGCAGTACTTC. This gives the protein CASSVSGSPYEQYF.

The chain uses TRBV5-1 and TRBJ2-7, with 11 positions matching TRBD2. V shed 1 base, J shed 5 bases, and the junction held 5 bases outside the gene matches. This CDR3 comprises 15 residues. Germline V lookup: CDR1 SGHRS, CDR2 YFSETQ. The CDR3 sequence is CASSLFGSGRDEQYF. The CDR3, as DNA: TGCGCCAGCAGCTTGTTCGGTAGCGGGAGGGACGAGCAGTACTTC.

The CDR3 loop is CALGGVAPEEQYF. The CDR3 DNA follows: TGTGCCCTTGGTGGTGTAGCCCCTGAAGAGCAGTACTTC. V usage is TRBV30 and J usage is TRBJ2-7; D call uncertain. This CDR3 comprises 13 residues. Trimming removed 8 bases from V and 7 bases from J, with 21 bases in between. Per the germline V gene, CDR1 is GTSNPN and CDR2 is SVGIG (reference sequence).

This clone was detected once. The gene calls are TRBV11-2 and TRBJ2-7, with D possibly being TRBD2 (6 bases). The ends were cut back, 0 bases at V and 0 bases at J, with 24 bases in the middle. Germline CDR1 and CDR2: SGHAT and FQNNGV. This CDR3 is built from 20 residues. DNA for the CDR3: TGTGCCAGCAGCTTAGATCTTGGGTGGGCCTCGGGACTCTACTCCTACGAGCAGTACTTC. It translates to CASSLDLGWASGLYSYEQYF.

This sequence joins TRBV11-2 and TRBJ2-1, with D possibly matching TRBD1 (6 bases). From germline, CDR1 is SGHAT and CDR2 FQNNGV. The V end lost 1 base, the J end lost 1 base, and 11 bases lay between the germline ends. This CDR3 has 16 amino acids. The CDR3 bases are TGTGCCAGCAGCTTAGGGAGACAGGTTTCCTACAATGAGCAGTTCTTC. This gives the protein CASSLGRQVSYNEQFF.

The rearrangement uses TRBV28 and TRBJ2-7; D ambiguous. The CDR3 is 12 residues long. CDR1 MDHEN and CDR2 SYDVKM come from the germline V gene. V was shortened by 6 bases and J by 3 bases, with 9 bases between the two germline ends. The CDR3 region has the DNA TGTGCCAGCAGCTTACAACACTACGAGCAGTACTTC. It is translated as CASSLQHYEQYF.

J is TRBJ2-7 and V is TRBV27; 10 bases map to TRBD2. The CDR3 has 15 residues. V shed 3 bases, J shed 5 bases, and the junction held 7 bases outside the gene matches. Germline values: CDR1 MNHEY, CDR2 SMNVEV (reference sequence). The CDR3 is CASSLVPLAGDEQYF. CDR3 DNA: TGTGCCAGCAGTTTGGTTCCTCTAGCGGGAGACGAGCAGTACTTC.

The chain uses TRBV18 and TRBJ2-4, with a weak D call TRBD2 (7 bases). Deletions cut 1 base from V and 8 bases from J, with 9 bases between. The V gene's germline CDR1 is KGHSH and CDR2 LQKENI. This CDR3 spans 13 amino acids. The CDR3 nucleotides are TGTGCCAGCTCACCACGGGGGGGCGACATTCAGTACTTC. Protein product: CASSPRGGDIQYF.

The chain couples TRBV2 to TRBJ2-7; 7 bases align to TRBD2. The ends lost 3 bases at V and 2 bases at J; junction bases unmatched: 7. This CDR3 comprises 15 residues. The germline V gene encodes CDR1 SNHLY and CDR2 FYNNEI. The CDR3 bases are TGTGCCAGCAGTGACCCGTCTAGCGGAACCTACGAGCAGTACTTC. It is translated as CASSDPSSGTYEQYF.

J is TRBJ2-5 and V is TRBV27; D may correspond to TRBD1 or TRBD2 (5 bases each). CDR3 length equals 14 residues. Trimming cost V 7 bases and J 5 bases, with 17 bases left between them. Germline V gives CDR1 MNHEY, CDR2 SMNVEV (reference sequence). The CDR3 sequence: CASKGKGRMETQYF. The CDR3 DNA sequence: TGTGCCAGCAAGGGAAAGGGACGGATGGAGACCCAGTACTTC.

The V gene is TRBV19, the J gene TRBJ1-2; 9 nucleotides match TRBD1. CDR1 and CDR2 from the germline V gene are LNHDA and SQIVND (reference sequence). J was trimmed by 4 bases and V by 4 bases; bases with no gene match: 13. This CDR3 is 17 amino acids long. The CDR3 DNA reads TGTGCCAGTAGTACGGCGCCCGGGACAGGGCTTGGCTATGGCTACACCTTC. Amino acids: CASSTAPGTGLGYGYTF.